This T cell receptor (beta chain) originates from a study of cytomegalovirus exposure and HLA in healthy donors. Study in general: Findings of an earlier analysis included roughly 110 million unique TCR beta sequences from 190 million or so T cells.

The study's findings and limits: TCR beta sequences numbering 15,000 to 20,000 were associated with HLA alleles at 0.05 false discovery rate in a later analysis.

Each of the donors was a healthy bone marrow donor. The V end was cut by 2 bases, the J end by 0 bases, with 18 bases between. This CDR3 spans 18 amino acids. Germline V gene data show CDR1 as SGHRS and CDR2 as YFSETQ. In regard to this clone: The antigen is not known.

Use of 60 Vbeta and 13 Jbeta primers characterized the PCR. The method was immunoSEQ multiplex PCR; TCRdb's version includes in-frame clones alone and lacks a portion of them. The data hold around 75,000 clones, with about 84% observed a single time. The clonotype was recovered from a man aged 40-50 years in good health and CMV-seronegative. The chain is built from TRBV5-1 and TRBJ2-1; perhaps TRBD1 as D (6 bases). Sample: PBMCs. The CDR3 spells CASSLGGPGTSSYNEQFF. CDR3 coding DNA: TGCGCCAGCAGCTTAGGGGGACCAGGTACCAGCTCCTACAATGAGCAGTTCTTC.